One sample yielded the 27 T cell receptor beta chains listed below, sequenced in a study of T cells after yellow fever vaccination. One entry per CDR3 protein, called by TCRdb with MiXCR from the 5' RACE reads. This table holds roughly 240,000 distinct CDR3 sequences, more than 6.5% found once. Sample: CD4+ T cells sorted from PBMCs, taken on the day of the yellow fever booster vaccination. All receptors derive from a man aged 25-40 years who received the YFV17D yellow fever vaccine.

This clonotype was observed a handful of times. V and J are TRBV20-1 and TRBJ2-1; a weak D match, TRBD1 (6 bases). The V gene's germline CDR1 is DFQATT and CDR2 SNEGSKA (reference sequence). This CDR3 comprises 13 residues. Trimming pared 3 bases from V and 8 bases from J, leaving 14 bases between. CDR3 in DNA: TGCAGTGCTAGGGTGGGGGCTATGGATGAGCAGTTCTTC. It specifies CSARVGAMDEQFF.

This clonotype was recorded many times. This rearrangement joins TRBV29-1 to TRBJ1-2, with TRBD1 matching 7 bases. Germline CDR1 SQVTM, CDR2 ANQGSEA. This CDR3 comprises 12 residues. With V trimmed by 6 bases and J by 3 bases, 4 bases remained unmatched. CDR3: CSVGTDHYGYTF. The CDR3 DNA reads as TGCAGCGTCGGGACAGACCACTATGGCTACACCTTC.

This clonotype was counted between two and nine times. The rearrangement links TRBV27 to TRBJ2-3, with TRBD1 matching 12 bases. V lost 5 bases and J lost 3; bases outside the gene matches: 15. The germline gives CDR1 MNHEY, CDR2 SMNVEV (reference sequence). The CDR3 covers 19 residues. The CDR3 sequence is CASSPHYQPGQGATDTQYF. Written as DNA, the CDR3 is TGTGCCAGCAGTCCCCATTACCAACCGGGACAGGGGGCTACAGATACGCAGTATTTT.

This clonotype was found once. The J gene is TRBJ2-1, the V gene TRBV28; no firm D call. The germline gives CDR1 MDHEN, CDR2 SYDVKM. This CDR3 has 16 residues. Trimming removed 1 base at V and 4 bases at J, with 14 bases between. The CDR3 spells CASSLSGPGRYNEQFF. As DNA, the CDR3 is TGTGCCAGCAGTTTATCTGGGCCGGGCCGGTACAATGAGCAGTTCTTC. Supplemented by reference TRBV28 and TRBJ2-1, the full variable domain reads DVKVTQSSRYLVKRTGEKVFLECVQDMDHENMFWYRQDPGLGLRLIYFSYDVKMKEKGDIPEGYSVSREKKERFSLILESASTNQTSMYLCASSLSGPGRYNEQFFGPGTRLTVL.

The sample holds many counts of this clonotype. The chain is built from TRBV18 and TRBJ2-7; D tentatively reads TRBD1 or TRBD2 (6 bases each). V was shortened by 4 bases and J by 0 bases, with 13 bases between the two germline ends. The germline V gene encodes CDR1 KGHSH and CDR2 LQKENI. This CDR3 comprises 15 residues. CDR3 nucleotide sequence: TGTGCCAGCTCACAGGGGGGAAAGAGCTCCTACGAGCAGTACTTC. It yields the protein CASSQGGKSSYEQYF.

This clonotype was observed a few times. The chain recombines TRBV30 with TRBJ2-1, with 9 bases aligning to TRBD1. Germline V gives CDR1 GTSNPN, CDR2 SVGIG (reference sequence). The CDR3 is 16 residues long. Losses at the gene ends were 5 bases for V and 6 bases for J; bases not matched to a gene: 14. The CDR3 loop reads CAWGTGRTSPGNEQFF. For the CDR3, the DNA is TGTGCCTGGGGGACAGGGAGGACTAGTCCTGGCAATGAGCAGTTCTTC.

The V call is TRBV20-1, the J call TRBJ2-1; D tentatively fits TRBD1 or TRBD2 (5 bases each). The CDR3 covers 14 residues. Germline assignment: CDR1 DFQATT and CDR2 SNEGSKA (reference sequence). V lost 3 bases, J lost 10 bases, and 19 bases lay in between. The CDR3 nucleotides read TGCAGTGCTAGTCCCGGACTTACAGGAATAGAGCAGTTCTTC. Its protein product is CSASPGLTGIEQFF.

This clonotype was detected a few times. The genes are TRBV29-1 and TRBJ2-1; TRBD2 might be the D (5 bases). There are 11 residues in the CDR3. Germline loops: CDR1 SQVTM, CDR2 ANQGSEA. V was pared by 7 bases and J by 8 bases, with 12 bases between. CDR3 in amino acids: CSGWRSDEQFF. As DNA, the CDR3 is TGCAGCGGTTGGCGTAGCGATGAGCAGTTCTTC.

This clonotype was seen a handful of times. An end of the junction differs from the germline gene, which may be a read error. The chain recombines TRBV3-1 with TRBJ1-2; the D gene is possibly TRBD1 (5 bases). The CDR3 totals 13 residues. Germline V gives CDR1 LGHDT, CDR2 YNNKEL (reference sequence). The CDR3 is CASSQDPGYGYPF. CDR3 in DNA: TGTGCCAGCAGCCAAGATCCAGGGTATGGCTACCCCTTC.

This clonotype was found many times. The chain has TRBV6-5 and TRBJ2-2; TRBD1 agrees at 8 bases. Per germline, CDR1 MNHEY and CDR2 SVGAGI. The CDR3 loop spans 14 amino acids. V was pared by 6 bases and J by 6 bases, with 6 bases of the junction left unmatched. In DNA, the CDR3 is TGTGCCAGCAGGCCCACAGGGGGTCCCGGGGAGCTGTTTTTT. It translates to CASRPTGGPGELFF.

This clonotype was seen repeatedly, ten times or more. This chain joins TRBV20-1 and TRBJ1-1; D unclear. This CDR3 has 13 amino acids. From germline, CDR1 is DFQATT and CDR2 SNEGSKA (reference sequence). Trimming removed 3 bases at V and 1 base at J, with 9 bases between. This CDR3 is CSASFHENTEAFF. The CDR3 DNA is TGCAGTGCTAGTTTTCACGAGAACACTGAAGCTTTCTTT.

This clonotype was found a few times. Written as DNA, the CDR3 is TGTGCCAGCAGCTTGGCCAGGGGGGGCGGGTCCTACAATGAGCAGTTCTTC. This gives the protein CASSLARGGGSYNEQFF. This chain joins TRBV5-5 and TRBJ2-1; either TRBD1 or TRBD2 may supply D (7 bases each). The CDR3 loop spans 17 amino acids. CDR1 is SGHKS and CDR2 is YYEKEE in the germline V gene (reference sequence). V lost 0 bases and J lost 1, with 14 bases in between.

The CDR3 nucleotides are TGTGCCAGCAGCCCCCGAACTAGCGGGGTTATTAATGAGCAGTTCTTC. Its protein is CASSPRTSGVINEQFF. This chain connects TRBV11-3 to TRBJ2-1, with TRBD2 identical over 10 bases. The germline CDR1 and CDR2 sequences are SGHNT and YENEEA. The V segment lost 5 bases and the J segment 7 bases; nucleotides outside the gene matches: 11. This CDR3 contains 16 residues. Variable domain in full (rest from reference TRBV11-3 and TRBJ2-1): EAGVVQSPRYKIIEKKQPVAFWCNPISGHNTLYWYLQNLGQGPELLIRYENEEAVDDSQLPKDRFSAERLKGVDSTLKIQPAELGDSAVYLCASSPRTSGVINEQFFGPGTRLTVL.

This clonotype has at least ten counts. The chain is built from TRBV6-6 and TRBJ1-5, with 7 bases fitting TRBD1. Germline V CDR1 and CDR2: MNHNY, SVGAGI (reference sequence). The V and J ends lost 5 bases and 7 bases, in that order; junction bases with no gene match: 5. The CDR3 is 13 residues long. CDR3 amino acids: CASSPAGGQPQHF. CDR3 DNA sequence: TGTGCCAGCAGTCCCGCAGGGGGACAGCCCCAGCATTTT.

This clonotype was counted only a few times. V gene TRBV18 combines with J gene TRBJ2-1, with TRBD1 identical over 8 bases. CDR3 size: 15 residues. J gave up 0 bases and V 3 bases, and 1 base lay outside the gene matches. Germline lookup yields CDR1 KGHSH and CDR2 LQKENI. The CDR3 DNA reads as TGTGCCAGCTCACCGACAGGGGACTCCTACAATGAGCAGTTCTTC. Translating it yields CASSPTGDSYNEQFF.

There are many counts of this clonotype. CDR3 coding DNA: TGTGCCAGTAGTCGGACCAAAAGTTGGGCAGATACGCAGTATTTT. Translation: CASSRTKSWADTQYF. This chain links TRBV19 with TRBJ2-3; D gene uncertain. Germline loops: CDR1 LNHDA, CDR2 SQIVND (reference sequence). CDR3 length: 15 residues. Trimming stripped 5 bases from V and 4 bases from J, with 16 bases between.

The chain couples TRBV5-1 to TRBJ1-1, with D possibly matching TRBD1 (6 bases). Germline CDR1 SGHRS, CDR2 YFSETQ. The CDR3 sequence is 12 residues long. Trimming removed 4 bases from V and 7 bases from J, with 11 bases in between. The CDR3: CASSLQGFEAFF. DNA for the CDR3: TGCGCCAGCAGCCTACAGGGCTTTGAAGCTTTCTTT. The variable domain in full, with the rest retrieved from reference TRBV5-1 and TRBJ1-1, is KAGVTQTPRYLIKTRGQQVTLSCSPISGHRSVSWYQQTPGQGLQFLFEYFSETQRNKGNFPGRFSGRQFSNSRSEMNVSTLELGDSALYLCASSLQGFEAFFGQGTRLTVV.

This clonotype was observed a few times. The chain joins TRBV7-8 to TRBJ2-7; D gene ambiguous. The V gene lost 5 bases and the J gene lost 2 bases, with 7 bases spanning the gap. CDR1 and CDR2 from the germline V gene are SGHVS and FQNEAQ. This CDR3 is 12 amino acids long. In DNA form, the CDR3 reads TGTGCCAGCAGCATGATCACCTACGAGCAGTACTTC. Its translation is CASSMITYEQYF.

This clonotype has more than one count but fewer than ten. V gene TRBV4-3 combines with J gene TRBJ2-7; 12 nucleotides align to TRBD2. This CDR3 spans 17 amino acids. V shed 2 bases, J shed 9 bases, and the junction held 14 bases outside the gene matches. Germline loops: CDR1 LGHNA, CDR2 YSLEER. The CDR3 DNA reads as TGCGCCAGCAGCCAAATGGAGTCTAGCGGGAGGGCCGGTTCGCAGTACTTC. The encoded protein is CASSQMESSGRAGSQYF.

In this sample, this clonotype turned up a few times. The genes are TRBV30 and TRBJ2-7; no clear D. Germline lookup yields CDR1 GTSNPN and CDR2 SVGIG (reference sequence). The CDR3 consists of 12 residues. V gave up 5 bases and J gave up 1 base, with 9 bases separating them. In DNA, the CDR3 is TGTGCCTGGGGGTCCAGATCCTACGAGCAGTACTTC. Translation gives CAWGSRSYEQYF.

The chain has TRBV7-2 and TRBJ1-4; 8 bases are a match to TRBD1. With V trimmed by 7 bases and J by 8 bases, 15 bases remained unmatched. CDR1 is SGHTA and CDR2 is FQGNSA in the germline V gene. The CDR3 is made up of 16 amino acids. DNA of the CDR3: TGTGCCAGCACCCTCCAACGCACAGGGGGAGGAGAAAAACTGTTTTTT. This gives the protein CASTLQRTGGGEKLFF. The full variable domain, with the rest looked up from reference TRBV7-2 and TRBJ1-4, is GAGVSQSPSNKVTEKGKDVELRCDPISGHTALYWYRQSLGQGLEFLIYFQGNSAPDKSGLPSDRFSAERTGGSVSTLTIQRTQQEDSAVYLCASTLQRTGGGEKLFFGSGTQLSVL.

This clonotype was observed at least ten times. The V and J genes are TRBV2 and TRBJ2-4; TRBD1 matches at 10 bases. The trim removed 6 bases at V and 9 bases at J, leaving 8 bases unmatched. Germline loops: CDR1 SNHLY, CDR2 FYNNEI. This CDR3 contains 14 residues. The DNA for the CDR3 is TGTGCCAGCAGGGGGGACAGGGGTATCGGCATTCAGTACTTC. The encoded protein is CASRGDRGIGIQYF.

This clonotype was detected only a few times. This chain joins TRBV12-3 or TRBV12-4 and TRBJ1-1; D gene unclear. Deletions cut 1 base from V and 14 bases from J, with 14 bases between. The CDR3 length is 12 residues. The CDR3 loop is CASSLGDAREFF. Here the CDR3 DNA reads TGTGCCAGCAGTTTAGGTGACGCCCGGGAGTTCTTT.

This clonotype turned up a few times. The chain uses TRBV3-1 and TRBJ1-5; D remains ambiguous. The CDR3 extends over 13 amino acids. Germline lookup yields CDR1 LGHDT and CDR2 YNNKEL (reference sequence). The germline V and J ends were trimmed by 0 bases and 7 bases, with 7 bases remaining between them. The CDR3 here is CASSQDRYQPQHF. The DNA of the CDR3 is TGTGCCAGCAGCCAAGATCGTTACCAGCCCCAGCATTTT.

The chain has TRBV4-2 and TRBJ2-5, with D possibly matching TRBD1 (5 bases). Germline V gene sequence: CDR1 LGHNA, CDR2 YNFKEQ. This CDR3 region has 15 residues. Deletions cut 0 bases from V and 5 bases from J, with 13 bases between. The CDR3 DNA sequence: TGTGCCAGCAGCCAAGAGGGGCTAGGTCGGGAGACCCAGTACTTC. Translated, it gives CASSQEGLGRETQYF.

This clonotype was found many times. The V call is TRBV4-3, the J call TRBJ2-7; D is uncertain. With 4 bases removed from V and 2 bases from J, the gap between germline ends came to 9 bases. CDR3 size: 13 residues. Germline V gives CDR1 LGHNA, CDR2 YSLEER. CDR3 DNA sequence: TGCGCCAGCAGCCTATGGAAAACCTACGAGCAGTACTTC. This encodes CASSLWKTYEQYF.

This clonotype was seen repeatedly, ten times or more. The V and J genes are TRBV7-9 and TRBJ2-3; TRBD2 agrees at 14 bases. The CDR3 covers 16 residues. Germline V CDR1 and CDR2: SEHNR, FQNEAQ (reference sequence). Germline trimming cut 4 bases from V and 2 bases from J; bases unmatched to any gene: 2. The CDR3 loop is CASSWGLAGATDTQYF. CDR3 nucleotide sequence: TGTGCCAGCAGCTGGGGACTAGCGGGAGCCACAGATACGCAGTATTTT.